This is a list of T cell receptor beta chains from one sample in a study of beta chain features in type 1 diabetes. Method: immunoSEQ multiplex PCR; TCRdb's copy keeps in-frame clones and lacks some. Counted here are under 200,000 clones, over 9% occurring once; the ten biggest clones make up under 0.55%. The source material was central memory CD4+ T cells from blood. The receptor source for this set is a man younger than 40 with type 1 diabetes. Each CDR3 is given with its conserved first and last residue. The D gene is left open where the match is weak. Clone sizes are given selectively: once, few, many, or a class where the clone is expanded.

v_call	j_call	clone_size	d_call	cdr3_nt	cdr3_aa
TRBV19	TRBJ1-1	few	TRBD1	TGTGCCAGTAGTCGACAGGGGGCAAGTTTGGACACTGAAGCTTTCTTT	CASSRQGASLDTEAFF
TRBV5-4	TRBJ2-7	few	TRBD2	TGTGCCAGCAGCTTAACTAGCGACGAGCAGTACTTC	CASSLTSDEQYF
TRBV4-2	TRBJ1-1	few	TRBD1	TGTGCCAGCAGCCAACCGGGACAGGGTAACACTGAAGCTTTCTTT	CASSQPGQGNTEAFF
TRBV19	TRBJ1-1	few	TRBD1	TGTGCCAGTACCGACAGGGGGAGCGTAGTGACCACTGAAGCTTTCTTT	CASTDRGSVVTTEAFF
TRBV27	TRBJ2-4	few	TRBD2	TGTGCCAGCAGTTTAGCGGGGGGGACCAACCAGTACTTC	CASSLAGGTNQYF
TRBV27	TRBJ2-1	.	TRBD1	TGTGCCAGCAGTTCGGGACAGGGGTACAATGAGCAGTTCTTC	CASSSGQGYNEQFF
TRBV7-9	TRBJ2-3	few	TRBD2	TGTGCCAGCAGCACGCCCGCGGGAGGAACAGGTACGCAGTATTTT	CASSTPAGGTGTQYF
TRBV29-1	TRBJ2-7	few	.	TGCAGCGTTGGAGCGGCATCCTACGAGCAGTACTTC	CSVGAASYEQYF
TRBV6-5	TRBJ2-1	.	TRBD1	TGTGCCAGCAGTTACAGAATTGGACAGGGAGTGCATGAGCAGTTCTTC	CASSYRIGQGVHEQFF
TRBV30	TRBJ1-5	few	TRBD1	TGTGCCTGGAGTGTCGGGGCAAGTACAGGGGAACAGCCCCAGCATTTT	CAWSVGASTGEQPQHF
TRBV29-1	TRBJ2-3	.	TRBD2	TGCAGCGTTGTAATTCCTAGCGGGAGAATCGATACGCAGTATTTT	CSVVIPSGRIDTQYF
TRBV5-1	TRBJ2-7	.	.	TGCGCCAGCAGCTTGGATGTGGGGACTGCCTACGAGCAGTACTTC	CASSLDVGTAYEQYF
TRBV19	TRBJ2-2	few	TRBD2	TGTGCCAGTAGCCGCAGGGTAGCGGGGGGGGACACCGGGGAGCTGTTTTTT	CASSRRVAGGDTGELFF
TRBV15	TRBJ1-1	.	.	TGTGCCACCAGCTTCTTAAATCAGGGTACGACTGAAGCTTTCTTT	CATSFLNQGTTEAFF
TRBV5-1	TRBJ2-7	.	TRBD2	TGCGCCAGCAGCTTGGTAGCTAGCGGTACCTACGAGCAGTACTTC	CASSLVASGTYEQYF
TRBV7-2	TRBJ2-7	.	TRBD1	TGTGCCAGCAGCCGAAAGCAGGGGGCAGCCTACGAGCAGTACTTC	CASSRKQGAAYEQYF
TRBV11-1	TRBJ2-1	few	TRBD2	TGTGCCAGCAGCTTAATTTCGGCTAGCGGGAGTTTCAATGAGCAGTTCTTC	CASSLISASGSFNEQFF
TRBV14	TRBJ2-5	few	TRBD1	TGTGCCAGCAGCCAGACGGGACAGGCGCTGGAAGGGACCCAGTACTTC	CASSQTGQALEGTQYF
TRBV7-2	TRBJ1-2	.	TRBD1	TGTGCCAGCAGCACCGGGGACAGGGGGGGCGGCTACACCTTC	CASSTGDRGGGYTF
TRBV6-5	TRBJ2-6	few	.	TGTGCCAGCAGTACAGGAGCTGCTGGGGCCAACGTCCTGACTTTC	CASSTGAAGANVLTF
TRBV9	TRBJ2-1	few	TRBD1	TGTGCCAGCAGCGTGCGGGACAGGGATAACAATGAGCAGTTCTTC	CASSVRDRDNNEQFF
TRBV29-1	TRBJ1-1	few	.	TGCAGCGTTTTACCGGGACATAGGAACACTGAAGCTTTCTTT	CSVLPGHRNTEAFF
TRBV28	TRBJ1-5	.	.	TGTGCCAGCACCTTGCAGGGAATCGGCAATCAGCCCCAGCATTTT	CASTLQGIGNQPQHF
TRBV5-6	TRBJ1-1	.	.	TGTGCCAGCAGCTTACAGGGCTCGAAAGCTTTCTTT	CASSLQGSKAFF
TRBV6-5	TRBJ1-4	few	.	TGTGCCAGCAGTAGGAGTCAGAATGAAAAACTGTTTTTT	CASSRSQNEKLFF
TRBV18	TRBJ2-1	.	TRBD2	TGTGCCAGCTCACCTAGCGGGAGCTCCTACAATGAGCAGTTCTTC	CASSPSGSSYNEQFF
TRBV5-4	TRBJ2-7	.	.	TGTGCCAGCAGCTTGACACCCCAGTCCTACGAGCAGTACTTC	CASSLTPQSYEQYF
TRBV29-1	TRBJ2-3	few	.	TGCAGCGTCACTGAGGGAGCAGATACGCAGTATTTT	CSVTEGADTQYF
TRBV7-2	TRBJ2-1	few	.	TGTGCCAGCAGCTTAAGTGCGGGAAAGGTCAATGAGCAGTTCTTC	CASSLSAGKVNEQFF
TRBV6-5	TRBJ2-3	.	TRBD1	TGTGCCAGCAGTTCCCGGGACAGGGCATCAGATACGCAGTATTTT	CASSSRDRASDTQYF
TRBV19	TRBJ1-1	few	.	TGTGCCGCGGGGGCCCCGAACACTGAAGCTTTCTTT	CAAGAPNTEAFF
TRBV2	TRBJ2-3	.	TRBD2	TGTGCCAGCAACCTAGCGGGAGAGGGTCCGCAGTATTTT	CASNLAGEGPQYF
TRBV7-9	TRBJ2-3	.	.	TGTGCCAGCAGTCCATGGAGACCCTTATCCACAGATACGCAGTATTTT	CASSPWRPLSTDTQYF
TRBV5-6	TRBJ2-1	.	TRBD2	TGTGCCAGCAGCCAGGGACTAGCGGTCTACAATGAGCAGTTCTTC	CASSQGLAVYNEQFF
TRBV9	TRBJ2-7	.	.	TGTGCCAGCAGCGTGAGTGAAGGTCCATTGGGACTCCCCGAGGGTCTGTACTTC	CASSVSEGPLGLPEGLYF
TRBV7-8	TRBJ2-6	.	.	TGTGCCAGCAGCCCGTATCGGACACACCTCTCAGGTGGGGCCAACGTCCTGACTTTC	CASSPYRTHLSGGANVLTF
TRBV5-1	TRBJ2-5	few	.	TGCGCCAGCAGCTTGGGTCGGGGGTCGGAGACCCAGTACTTC	CASSLGRGSETQYF
TRBV5-1	TRBJ2-5	.	TRBD2	TGCGCCAGCAGCACAGTGCTAGCGGCCCAAGAGACCCAGTACTTC	CASSTVLAAQETQYF
TRBV20-1	TRBJ1-2	few	.	TGCAGTGCTAGAGTCCAGGGTCTCAACACCTTC	CSARVQGLNTF
TRBV27	TRBJ2-5	many	TRBD1	TGTGCCAGCAGTAGACAGGGCGGAGAGACCCAGTACTTC	CASSRQGGETQYF
TRBV6-5	TRBJ1-5	few	TRBD1	TGTGCCAGCAGTTTGACGACAGGGGAGGATCAGCCCCAGCATTTT	CASSLTTGEDQPQHF
TRBV10-3	TRBJ1-2	few	.	TGTGCCATCAGTGAGTCAAACAGGGAGACGGGCGGCTACACCTTC	CAISESNRETGGYTF
TRBV19	TRBJ2-1	.	TRBD2	TGTGCCAGTATCGCGGGGACTAGCGGTTACAATGAGCAGTTCTTC	CASIAGTSGYNEQFF
TRBV29-1	TRBJ2-7	few	.	TGCAGCGTTGTCGCACAGTCCTACGAGCAGTACTTC	CSVVAQSYEQYF
TRBV7-9	TRBJ2-5	.	TRBD2	TGTGCCAGCAGCGCCCAAGGGGGCGGGAGGGCAGAGACCCAGTACTTC	CASSAQGGGRAETQYF
TRBV5-1	TRBJ2-6	.	.	TGCGCCAGCAGCTTAAGCCCCTCTGGGGCCAACGTCCTGACTTTC	CASSLSPSGANVLTF
TRBV5-1	TRBJ1-5	many	TRBD1	TGCGCCAGCAGCGAACAGGGGAATCAGCCCCAGCATTTT	CASSEQGNQPQHF
TRBV11-2	TRBJ2-1	.	.	TGTGCCAGCAGCTTAGGGCAGGAAAACAATGAGCAGTTCTTC	CASSLGQENNEQFF